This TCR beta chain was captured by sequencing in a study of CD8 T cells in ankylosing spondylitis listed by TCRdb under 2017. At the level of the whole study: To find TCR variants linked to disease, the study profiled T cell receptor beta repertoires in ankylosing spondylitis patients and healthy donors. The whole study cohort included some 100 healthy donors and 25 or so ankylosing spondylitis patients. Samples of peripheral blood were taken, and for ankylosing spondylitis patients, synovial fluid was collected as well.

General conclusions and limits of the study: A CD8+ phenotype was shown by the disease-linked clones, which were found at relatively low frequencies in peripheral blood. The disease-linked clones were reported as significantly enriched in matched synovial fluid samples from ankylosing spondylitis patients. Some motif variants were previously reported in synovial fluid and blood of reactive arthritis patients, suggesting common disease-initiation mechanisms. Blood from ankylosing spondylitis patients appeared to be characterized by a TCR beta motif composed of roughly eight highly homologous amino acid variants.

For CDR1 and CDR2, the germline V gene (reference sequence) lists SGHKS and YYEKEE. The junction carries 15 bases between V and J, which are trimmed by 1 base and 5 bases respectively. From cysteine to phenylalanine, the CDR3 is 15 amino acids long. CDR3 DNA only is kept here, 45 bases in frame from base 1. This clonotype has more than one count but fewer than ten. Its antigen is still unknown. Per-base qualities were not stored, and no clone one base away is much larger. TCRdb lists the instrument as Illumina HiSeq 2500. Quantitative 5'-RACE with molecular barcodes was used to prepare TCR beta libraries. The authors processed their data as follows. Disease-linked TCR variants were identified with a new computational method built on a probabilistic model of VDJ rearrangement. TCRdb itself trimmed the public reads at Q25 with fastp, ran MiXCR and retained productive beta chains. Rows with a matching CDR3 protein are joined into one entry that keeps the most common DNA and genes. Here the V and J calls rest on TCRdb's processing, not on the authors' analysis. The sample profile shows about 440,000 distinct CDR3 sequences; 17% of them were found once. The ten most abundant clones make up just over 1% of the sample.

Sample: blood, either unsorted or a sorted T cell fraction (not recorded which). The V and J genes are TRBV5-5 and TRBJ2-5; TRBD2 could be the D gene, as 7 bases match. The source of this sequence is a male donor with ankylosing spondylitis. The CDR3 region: CASSLRGGQRETQYF. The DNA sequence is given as TGTGCCAGCAGCTTGAGGGGGGGCCAGAGGGAGACCCAGTACTTC.